Included here is one T cell receptor beta chain sequence, with context. What it recognizes is unknown. A junction boundary mismatches the germline segment, possibly from a read error. The CDR3 totals 15 residues. Germline loops: CDR1 SNHLY, CDR2 FYNNEI. The bulk TCR libraries were made with methods described before and with listed TCR primers. Each CDR3 protein gets one entry after TCRdb re-called the PCR reads with MiXCR. The table lists around 480,000 distinct CDR3 sequences, roughly a fifth of them singletons, with about 0.8% in the top ten. The source of the sample is a study of molecular identifiers for immune sequencing clone quantification. General observations from the study: Highly expanded clone sizes could end up underestimated if a barcode were shared by identical TCR molecules.

J is TRBJ2-2 and V is TRBV2, with TRBD2 matching 8 bases. This TCR was sampled from a human donor in good health. Some libraries in this study had Jurkat cell RNA spiked in. The sequencing input was naive CD8+ T cells from blood, with Jurkat cell RNA spiked in. Subset specified: FACS-sorted CD8+CD4-CCR7+CD45RA+ naive T cells. Here the CDR3 reads CASSPDRMESGGLFF. Written as DNA, the CDR3 is TGTGCCAGCAGTCCCGACAGGATGGAGAGCGGGGGGCTGTTTTTT.